The clone carrying this TCR beta chain was seen a few times. The data were obtained in a study of blood T cell repertoires in COVID-19. The wider study: COVID-19 samples, acute and convalescent, were from the United States, Italy and Spain. Sample material is recorded as cDNA or gDNA derived from T cells, B-cell-depleted T cells, or PBMCs.

The method was immunoSEQ multiplex PCR; TCRdb's version includes in-frame clones alone and lacks a portion of them. The sample carries about 160,000 clones, about 83% recorded once. This receptor was identified in a man aged 60 to 75 with acute or convalescent COVID-19. The source material was peripheral blood.

The CDR3 spells CASSREWNTEAFF. CDR3 coding DNA: TGTGCCAGCAGCCGCGAATGGAACACTGAAGCTTTCTTT. The chain combines TRBV12-3 or TRBV12-4 with TRBJ1-1; D is undetermined. Deletions cut 6 bases from V and 1 base from J, with 9 bases between. The CDR3 covers 13 residues.